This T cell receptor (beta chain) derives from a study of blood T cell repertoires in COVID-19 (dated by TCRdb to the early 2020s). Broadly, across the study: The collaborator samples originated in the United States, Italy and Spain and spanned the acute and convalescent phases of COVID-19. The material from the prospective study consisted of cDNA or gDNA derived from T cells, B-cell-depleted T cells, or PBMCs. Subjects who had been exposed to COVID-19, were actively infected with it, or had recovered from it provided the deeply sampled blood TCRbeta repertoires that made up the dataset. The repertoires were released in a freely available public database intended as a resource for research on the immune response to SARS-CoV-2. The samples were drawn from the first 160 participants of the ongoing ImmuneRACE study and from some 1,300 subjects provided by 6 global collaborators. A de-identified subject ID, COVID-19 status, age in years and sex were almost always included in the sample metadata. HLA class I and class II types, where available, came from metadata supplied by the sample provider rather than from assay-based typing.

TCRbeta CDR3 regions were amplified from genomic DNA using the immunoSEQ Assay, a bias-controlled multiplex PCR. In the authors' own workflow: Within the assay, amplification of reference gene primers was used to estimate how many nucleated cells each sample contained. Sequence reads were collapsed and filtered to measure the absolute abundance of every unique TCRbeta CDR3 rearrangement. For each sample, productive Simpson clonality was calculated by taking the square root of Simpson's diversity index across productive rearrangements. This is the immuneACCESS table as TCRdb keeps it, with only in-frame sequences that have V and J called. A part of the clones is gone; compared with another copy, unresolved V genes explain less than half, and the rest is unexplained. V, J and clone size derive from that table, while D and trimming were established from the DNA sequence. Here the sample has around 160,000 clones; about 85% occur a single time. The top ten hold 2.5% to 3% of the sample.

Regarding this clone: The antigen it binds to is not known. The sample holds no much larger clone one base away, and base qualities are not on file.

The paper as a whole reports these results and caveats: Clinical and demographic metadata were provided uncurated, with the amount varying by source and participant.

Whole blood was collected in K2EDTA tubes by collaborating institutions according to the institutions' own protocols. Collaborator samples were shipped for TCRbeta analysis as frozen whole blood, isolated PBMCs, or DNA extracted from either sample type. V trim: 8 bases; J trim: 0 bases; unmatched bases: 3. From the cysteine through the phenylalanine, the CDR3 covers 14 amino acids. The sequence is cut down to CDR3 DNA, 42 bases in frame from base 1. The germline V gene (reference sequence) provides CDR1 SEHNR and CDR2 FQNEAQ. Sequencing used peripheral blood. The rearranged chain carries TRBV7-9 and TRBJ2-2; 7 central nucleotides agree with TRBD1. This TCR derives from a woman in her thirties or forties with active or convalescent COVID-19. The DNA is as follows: TGTGCCAGCCGACAGGGTTCGAACACCGGGGAGCTGTTTTTT. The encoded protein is CASRQGSNTGELFF.